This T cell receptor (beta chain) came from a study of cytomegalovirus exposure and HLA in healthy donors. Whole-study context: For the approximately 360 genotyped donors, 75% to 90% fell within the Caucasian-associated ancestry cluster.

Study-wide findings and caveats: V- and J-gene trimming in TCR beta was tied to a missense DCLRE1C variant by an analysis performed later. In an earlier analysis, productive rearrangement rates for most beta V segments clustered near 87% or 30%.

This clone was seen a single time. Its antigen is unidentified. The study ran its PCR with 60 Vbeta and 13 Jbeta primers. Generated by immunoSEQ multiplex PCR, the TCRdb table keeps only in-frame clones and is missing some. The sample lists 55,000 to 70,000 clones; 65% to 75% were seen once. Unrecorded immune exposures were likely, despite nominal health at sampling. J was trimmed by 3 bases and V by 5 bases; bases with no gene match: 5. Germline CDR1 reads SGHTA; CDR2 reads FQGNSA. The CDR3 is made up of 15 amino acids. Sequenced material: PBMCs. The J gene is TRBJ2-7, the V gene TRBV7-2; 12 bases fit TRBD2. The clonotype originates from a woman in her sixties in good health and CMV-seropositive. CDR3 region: CASSIGLAGSYEQYF. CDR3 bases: TGTGCCAGCAGCATAGGACTAGCGGGGAGCTACGAGCAGTACTTC.